The 21 T cell receptor beta chains below were found in one sample sequenced in a study of blood T cell repertoires in COVID-19. Profiling relied on immunoSEQ multiplex PCR, and the TCRdb table lists in-frame clones only, not all of them. The sample has around 150,000 clones, around 87% seen once. Sequencing was done on a sample of peripheral blood. These receptors came from a woman in her 70s with COVID-19, enrolled during active disease.

CDR3 DNA sequence: TGTGCCAGCAGTTTATTGGCAGGGGGCGTCTATGGCTACACCTTC. Translating it yields CASSLLAGGVYGYTF. This chain connects TRBV27 to TRBJ1-2, with TRBD1 matching over 8 bases. There are 15 residues in the CDR3. Germline CDR1 and CDR2: MNHEY and SMNVEV (reference sequence). V was pared by 1 base and J by 4 bases, with 5 bases of the junction left unmatched.

V usage is TRBV5-6 and J usage is TRBJ1-6; D gene unclear. V was trimmed by 4 bases and J by 8 bases, leaving 19 bases between them. Germline CDR1 and CDR2: SGHDT and YYEEEE. The CDR3 consists of 16 residues. CDR3 amino acids: CASSPQRDSWDSPLHF. CDR3 bases: TGTGCCAGCAGCCCCCAGCGGGATTCGTGGGATTCACCCCTCCACTTT.

This chain links TRBV6-5 with TRBJ1-1, with D uncertain. Trimming removed 6 bases at V and 1 base at J, with 9 bases between. This CDR3 region has 13 residues. CDR1 MNHEY and CDR2 SVGAGI come from the germline V gene. The CDR3 region has the DNA TGTGCCAGCAGGGGCCTTTCGAACACTGAAGCTTTCTTT. It is translated as CASRGLSNTEAFF.

V usage is TRBV5-4 and J usage is TRBJ2-2; D is ambiguous. Trimming pared 0 bases from V and 8 bases from J, leaving 5 bases between. There are 12 residues in the CDR3. Germline CDR1 is SGHNT and CDR2 is YYREEE (reference sequence). CDR3 in DNA: TGTGCCAGCAGCTTGGAGCCGGGGGAGCTGTTTTTT. The encoded protein is CASSLEPGELFF.

The chain employs TRBV28 and TRBJ1-5; 9 bases match TRBD1. V trimming: 4 bases; J trimming: 4 bases; junction bases outside the gene matches: 8. Looked up from germline, CDR1 is MDHEN and CDR2 is SYDVKM. The CDR3 consists of 16 residues. The CDR3 nucleotides read TGTGCCAGCAGTTGGCCCGGGACAGGGTATAATCAGCCCCAGCATTTT. Its translation is CASSWPGTGYNQPQHF. Complete variable domain (other parts from reference TRBV28 and TRBJ1-5): DVKVTQSSRYLVKRTGEKVFLECVQDMDHENMFWYRQDPGLGLRLIYFSYDVKMKEKGDIPEGYSVSREKKERFSLILESASTNQTSMYLCASSWPGTGYNQPQHFGDGTRLSIL.

This rearrangement joins TRBV3-1 (or the pseudogene TRBV3-2) to TRBJ1-2; D might be TRBD1 (6 bases). Per germline, CDR1 LGHDT and CDR2 YNNKEL (reference sequence). Trimming took 0 bases from V and 6 from J, leaving 14 bases between them. The CDR3 spans 15 residues. The CDR3: CASSQDSRGQDGYTF. The CDR3 DNA reads TGTGCCAGCAGCCAAGACAGCAGGGGTCAAGATGGCTACACCTTC.

The gene calls are TRBV13 and TRBJ1-2; a possible D gene is TRBD1 (5 bases). The CDR3 has 13 amino acids. The germline V and J ends were trimmed by 4 bases and 3 bases, with 9 bases remaining between them. CDR1 is PRHDT and CDR2 is FYEKMQ in the germline V gene (reference sequence). CDR3 loop: CASSYGADYGYTF. The CDR3 coding sequence is TGTGCCAGCAGCTATGGGGCGGACTATGGCTACACCTTC. The whole variable domain, remainder taken from reference TRBV13 and TRBJ1-2, is AAGVIQSPRHLIKEKRETATLKCYPIPRHDTVYWYQQGPGQDPQFLISFYEKMQSDKGSIPDRFSAQQFSDYHSELNMSSLELGDSALYFCASSYGADYGYTFGSGTRLTVV.

The chain employs TRBV7-9 and TRBJ2-3; 7 nucleotides align to TRBD1. V was pared by 5 bases and J by 1 base, with 6 bases of the junction left unmatched. The length of the CDR3 is 15 residues. CDR1 and CDR2 from the germline V gene are SEHNR and FQNEAQ (reference sequence). For the CDR3, the DNA is TGTGCCAGCAGCCCACAGGGGATGGGCACAGATACGCAGTATTTT. It translates to CASSPQGMGTDTQYF.

The genes are TRBV23-1 and TRBJ1-5; 7 bases map to TRBD1. TRBV23-1 is treated as an ORF (open reading frame) with a function not yet certain. The CDR3 runs to 16 residues. Trimming removed 3 bases from V and 0 bases from J; junction bases left unmatched: 5. DNA for the CDR3: TGCGCCAGCAGTCAGCCGACAGGGTATAGCAATCAGCCCCAGCATTTT. This sequence encodes CASSQPTGYSNQPQHF.

The V and J genes are TRBV7-2 and TRBJ1-3; 7 nucleotides match TRBD1. The germline gives CDR1 SGHTA, CDR2 FQGNSA. V was pared by 6 bases and J by 0 bases, with 5 bases of the junction left unmatched. The CDR3 loop spans 15 amino acids. The CDR3 region is CASRSTGASGNTIYF. CDR3 sequence (DNA): TGTGCCAGCAGGTCCACAGGGGCCTCTGGAAACACCATATATTTT.

The CDR3 coding sequence is TGTGCCAGGGAAGGGGACAGAAGCTCTGGGGCCAACGTCCTGACTTTC. Its translation is CAREGDRSSGANVLTF. V is TRBV25-1 and J is TRBJ2-6, with 7 bases fitting TRBD1. The junction had 8 bases not matched to a gene; V was cut back by 9 bases and J by 0 bases. Germline V CDR1 and CDR2: MGHDK, SYGVNS. This CDR3 region has 16 residues.

This chain joins TRBV27 and TRBJ1-5; no clear D. Deletions cut 2 bases from V and 2 bases from J, with 13 bases between. CDR3 size: 16 residues. Germline V CDR1 and CDR2: MNHEY, SMNVEV (reference sequence). The CDR3: CASSLGAGSGNQPQHF. The CDR3, as DNA: TGTGCCAGCAGTTTAGGCGCAGGATCTGGCAATCAGCCCCAGCATTTT.

The rearrangement links TRBV29-1 to TRBJ1-6, with 8 bases that match TRBD1. Germline V gene data show CDR1 as SQVTM and CDR2 as ANQGSEA. V dropped 4 bases and J dropped 8; count of bases not matched to a gene: 4. This CDR3 is 13 amino acids long. The CDR3 region is CSVAMTGDSPLHF. In DNA form, the CDR3 reads TGCAGCGTTGCGATGACAGGGGATTCACCCCTCCACTTT.

V usage is TRBV5-1 and J usage is TRBJ1-3; 7 positions match TRBD1. CDR1 and CDR2 from the germline V gene are SGHRS and YFSETQ. The CDR3 is 15 residues long. V shed 0 bases, J shed 1 base, and the junction held 1 base outside the gene matches. The CDR3 spells CASSLGRGSGNTIYF. The CDR3 region has the DNA TGCGCCAGCAGCTTGGGCAGGGGGTCTGGAAACACCATATATTTT.

This clone was detected once. V is TRBV19 and J is TRBJ2-3; TRBD2 agrees at 9 bases. Trimming removed 5 bases from V and 0 bases from J; junction bases left unmatched: 3. The germline CDR1 and CDR2 sequences are LNHDA and SQIVND (reference sequence). CDR3 length: 15 amino acids. CDR3 in amino acids: CASSDSGGSTDTQYF. CDR3 in DNA: TGTGCCAGTAGTGATAGCGGGGGAAGCACAGATACGCAGTATTTT.

A few counts support this clone. The J gene is TRBJ2-3, the V gene TRBV29-1; maybe TRBD2 (5 bases). CDR3 length: 15 residues. From germline, CDR1 is SQVTM and CDR2 ANQGSEA. With 0 bases removed from V and 2 bases from J, the gap between germline ends came to 12 bases. CDR3 loop: CSVEDRGDLTDTQYF. The DNA for the CDR3 is TGCAGCGTTGAAGATCGGGGAGACCTCACAGATACGCAGTATTTT.

The sample holds one count of this clone. The CDR3 is CASDRGRGYTF. The CDR3 DNA follows: TGTGCCAGCGACAGGGGGCGCGGCTACACCTTC. The chain is built from TRBV28 and TRBJ1-2, with 10 nucleotides matching TRBD1. V shed 8 bases, J shed 8 bases, and the junction held 2 bases outside the gene matches. The CDR3 has 11 residues. From germline, CDR1 is MDHEN and CDR2 SYDVKM.

This chain connects TRBV7-3 to TRBJ2-1, with 12 bases identical to TRBD2. CDR1 is SGHTA and CDR2 is FQGTGA in the germline V gene. The CDR3 has 15 amino acids. The J segment lost 5 bases and the V segment lost 5 bases, leaving 4 bases of the junction unmatched. CDR3 DNA: TGTGCCAGCAGCCGGACTAGCGGGGATAACAATGAGCAGTTCTTC. This encodes CASSRTSGDNNEQFF. Combining the CDR3 with reference TRBV7-3 and TRBJ2-1 gives the whole variable domain GAGVSQTPSNKVTEKGKYVELRCDPISGHTALYWYRQSLGQGPEFLIYFQGTGAADDSGLPNDRFFAVRPEGSVSTLKIQRTERGDSAVYLCASSRTSGDNNEQFFGPGTRLTVL.

The chain joins TRBV7-2 to TRBJ1-6, with TRBD1 matching over 8 bases. Germline V gene data show CDR1 as SGHTA and CDR2 as FQGNSA. The CDR3 sequence is 16 residues long. Trimming at V came to 4 bases and at J to 6 bases, leaving 8 bases not matched to a gene. The CDR3 loop reads CASSSRQGAGNSPLHF. In nucleotides, the CDR3 is TGTGCCAGCAGCTCACGTCAGGGGGCGGGTAATTCACCCCTCCACTTT.

This clone was detected only once. The chain has TRBV28 and TRBJ1-3; 10 bases line up with TRBD1. The CDR3 consists of 17 residues. V was pared by 6 bases and J by 7 bases, with 15 bases of the junction left unmatched. The germline V gene has CDR1 MDHEN and CDR2 SYDVKM. CDR3 sequence: CASSKWGVGTGENTIYF. Written as DNA, the CDR3 is TGTGCCAGCAGCAAATGGGGGGTGGGGACAGGGGAGAACACCATATATTTT.

The chain links TRBV5-1 to TRBJ2-7; D is possibly TRBD2 (5 bases). The CDR3 spans 17 residues. V lost 1 base and J 3 bases, leaving 20 bases between the germline ends. CDR1 is SGHRS and CDR2 is YFSETQ in the germline V gene. The CDR3 protein is CASSLKASLQAGYEQYF. DNA of the CDR3: TGCGCCAGCAGCTTGAAGGCCTCGTTGCAGGCGGGCTACGAGCAGTACTTC.